A single sample gave rise to the 3 T cell receptor beta chains below, sequenced in a study of cytomegalovirus exposure and HLA in healthy donors. Primers included in the PCR were 60 Vbeta and 13 Jbeta primers. The table came from immunoSEQ multiplex PCR; TCRdb's copy has only in-frame clones and leaves some out. The sample lists roughly 120,000 clones, around 77% occurring once. Material for sequencing was PBMCs. The receptors were sampled from a woman in her twenties or thirties in good health and CMV-seropositive.

This clone was seen only a few times. The rearrangement joins TRBV6-5 to TRBJ1-5, with D perhaps TRBD1 (5 bases). Per the germline V gene, CDR1 is MNHEY and CDR2 is SVGAGI. The V gene lost 0 bases and the J gene lost 5 bases, with 11 bases spanning the gap. This CDR3 region has 15 residues. The CDR3 DNA is TGTGCCAGCAGTTACTCGGGGCAGAATCATCAGCCCCAGCATTTT. Translation gives CASSYSGQNHQPQHF.

The sample holds a few counts of this clone. The genes are TRBV7-6 and TRBJ1-1; no clear D. From germline, CDR1 is SGHVS and CDR2 FNYEAQ. V was clipped by 1 base and J by 5 bases, with 11 bases between them. The CDR3 covers 14 residues. CDR3 nucleotide sequence: TGTGCCAGCAGCTTAGTTTGGGGAGGAACTGAAGCTTTCTTT. Encoded protein: CASSLVWGGTEAFF.

This rearrangement joins TRBV29-1 to TRBJ2-1; 7 bases are a match to TRBD1. V dropped 6 bases and J dropped 5; count of bases not matched to a gene: 10. Germline V gives CDR1 SQVTM, CDR2 ANQGSEA. The length of the CDR3 is 14 residues. This CDR3 reads CSVGTGTENNEQFF. CDR3 coding DNA: TGCAGCGTCGGGACCGGGACAGAGAACAATGAGCAGTTCTTC.